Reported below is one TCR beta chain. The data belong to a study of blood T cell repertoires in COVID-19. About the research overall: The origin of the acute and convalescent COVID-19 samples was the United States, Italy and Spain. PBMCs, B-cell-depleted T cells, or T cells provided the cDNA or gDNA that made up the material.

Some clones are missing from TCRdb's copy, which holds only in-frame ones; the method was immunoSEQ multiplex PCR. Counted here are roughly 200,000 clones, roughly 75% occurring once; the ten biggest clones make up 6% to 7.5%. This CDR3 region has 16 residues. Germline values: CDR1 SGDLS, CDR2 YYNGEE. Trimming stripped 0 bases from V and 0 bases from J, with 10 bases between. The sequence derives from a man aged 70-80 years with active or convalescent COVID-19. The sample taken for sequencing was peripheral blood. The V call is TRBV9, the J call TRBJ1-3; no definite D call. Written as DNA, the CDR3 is TGTGCCAGCAGCGTAGATAACAGCTTCTCTGGAAACACCATATATTTT. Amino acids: CASSVDNSFSGNTIYF.